This T cell receptor (beta chain) was recorded in a study of cytomegalovirus exposure and HLA in healthy donors. The PCR contained 60 Vbeta and 13 Jbeta primers. The protocol was immunoSEQ multiplex PCR, while the TCRdb copy is restricted to in-frame clones and leaves out a portion. The sample carries about 260,000 clones, more than 55% recorded once. With 3 bases removed from V and 5 bases from J, the gap between germline ends came to 14 bases. This CDR3 region has 15 residues. Germline lookup yields CDR1 WSHSY and CDR2 SAAADI. The gene calls are TRBV10-2 and TRBJ2-1; TRBD1 is a possible D gene (6 bases). Sequenced input: PBMCs. This receptor was obtained from a female donor in good health and CMV-seronegative. The CDR3 nucleotides are TGCGCCAGCAGTGAAAAACAGGGATCTCACAATGAGCAGTTCTTC. As protein: CASSEKQGSHNEQFF.